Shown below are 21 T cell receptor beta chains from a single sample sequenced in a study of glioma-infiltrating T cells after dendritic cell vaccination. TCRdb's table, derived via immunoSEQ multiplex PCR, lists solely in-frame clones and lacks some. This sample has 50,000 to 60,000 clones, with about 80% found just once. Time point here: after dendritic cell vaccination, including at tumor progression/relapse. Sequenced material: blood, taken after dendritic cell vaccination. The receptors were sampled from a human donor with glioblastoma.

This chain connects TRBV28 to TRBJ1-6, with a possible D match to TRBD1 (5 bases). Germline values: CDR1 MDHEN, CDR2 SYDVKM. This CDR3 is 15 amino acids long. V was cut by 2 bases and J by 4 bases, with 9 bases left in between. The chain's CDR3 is CASSLGGMYNSPLHF. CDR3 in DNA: TGTGCCAGCAGTTTAGGGGGGATGTATAATTCACCCCTCCACTTT.

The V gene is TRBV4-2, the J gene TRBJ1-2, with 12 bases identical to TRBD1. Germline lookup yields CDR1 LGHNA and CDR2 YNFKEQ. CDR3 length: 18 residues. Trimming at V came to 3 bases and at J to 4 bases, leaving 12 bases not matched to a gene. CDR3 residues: CASSQDLPGTGGVYGYTF. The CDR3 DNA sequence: TGTGCCAGCAGCCAGGACCTTCCCGGGACAGGGGGCGTCTATGGCTACACCTTC.

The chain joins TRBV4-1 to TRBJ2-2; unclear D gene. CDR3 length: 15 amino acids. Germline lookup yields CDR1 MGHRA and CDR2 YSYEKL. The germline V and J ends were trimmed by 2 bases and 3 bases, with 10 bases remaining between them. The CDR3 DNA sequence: TGCGCCAGCAGCCAAATGCACACATACACCGGGGAGCTGTTTTTT. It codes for CASSQMHTYTGELFF.

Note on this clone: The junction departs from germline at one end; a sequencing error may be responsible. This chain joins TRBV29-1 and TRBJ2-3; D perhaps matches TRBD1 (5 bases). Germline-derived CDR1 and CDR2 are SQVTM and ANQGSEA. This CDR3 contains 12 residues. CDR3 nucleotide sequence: TGCAGCATTGACAGTAGCACAGATACGCAGTATTTT. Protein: CSIDSSTDTQYF.

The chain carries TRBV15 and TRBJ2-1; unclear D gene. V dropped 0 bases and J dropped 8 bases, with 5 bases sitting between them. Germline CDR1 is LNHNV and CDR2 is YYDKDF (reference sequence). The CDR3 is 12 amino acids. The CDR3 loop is CATSRDGHEQFF. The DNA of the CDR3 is TGTGCCACCAGCAGAGATGGCCATGAGCAGTTCTTC.

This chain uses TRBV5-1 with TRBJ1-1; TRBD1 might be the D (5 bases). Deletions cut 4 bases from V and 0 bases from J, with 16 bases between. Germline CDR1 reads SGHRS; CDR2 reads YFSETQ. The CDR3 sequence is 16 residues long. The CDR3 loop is CASSPSPGRMNTEAFF. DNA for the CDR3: TGCGCCAGCAGCCCTTCTCCAGGGAGGATGAACACTGAAGCTTTCTTT.

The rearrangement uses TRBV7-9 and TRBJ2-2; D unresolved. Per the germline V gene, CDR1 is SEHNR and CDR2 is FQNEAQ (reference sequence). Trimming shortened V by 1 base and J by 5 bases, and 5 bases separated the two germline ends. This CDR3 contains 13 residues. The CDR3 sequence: CASSLVQTGELFF. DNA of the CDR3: TGTGCCAGCAGCTTAGTACAGACCGGGGAGCTGTTTTTT.

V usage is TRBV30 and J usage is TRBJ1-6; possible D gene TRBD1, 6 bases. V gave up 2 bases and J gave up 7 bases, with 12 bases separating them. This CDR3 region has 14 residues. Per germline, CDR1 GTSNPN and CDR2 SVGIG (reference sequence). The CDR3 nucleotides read TGTGCCTGGAGTTGGGGGCAGCCGAATTCACCCCTCCACTTT. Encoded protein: CAWSWGQPNSPLHF.

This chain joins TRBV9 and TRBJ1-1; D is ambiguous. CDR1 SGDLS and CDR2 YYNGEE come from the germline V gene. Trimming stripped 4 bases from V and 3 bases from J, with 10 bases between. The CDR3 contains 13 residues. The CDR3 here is CASSLPLYTEAFF. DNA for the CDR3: TGTGCCAGCAGCCTCCCCTTGTACACTGAAGCTTTCTTT. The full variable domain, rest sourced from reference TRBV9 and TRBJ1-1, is DSGVTQTPKHLITATGQRVTLRCSPRSGDLSVYWYQQSLDQGLQFLIQYYNGEERAKGNILERFSAQQFPDLHSELNLSSLELGDSALYFCASSLPLYTEAFFGQGTRLTVV.

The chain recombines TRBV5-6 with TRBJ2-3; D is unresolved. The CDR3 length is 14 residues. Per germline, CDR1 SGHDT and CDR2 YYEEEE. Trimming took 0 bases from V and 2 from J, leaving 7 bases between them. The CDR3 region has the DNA TGTGCCAGCAGCTTGGGAGGTTACACAGATACGCAGTATTTT. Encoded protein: CASSLGGYTDTQYF.

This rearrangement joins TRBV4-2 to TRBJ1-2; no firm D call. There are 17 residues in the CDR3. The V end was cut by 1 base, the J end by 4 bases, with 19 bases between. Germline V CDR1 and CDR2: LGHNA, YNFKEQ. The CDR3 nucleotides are TGTGCCAGCAGCCAAGCCGCGGCTGGGTCGGTCCCCTATGGCTACACCTTC. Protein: CASSQAAAGSVPYGYTF.

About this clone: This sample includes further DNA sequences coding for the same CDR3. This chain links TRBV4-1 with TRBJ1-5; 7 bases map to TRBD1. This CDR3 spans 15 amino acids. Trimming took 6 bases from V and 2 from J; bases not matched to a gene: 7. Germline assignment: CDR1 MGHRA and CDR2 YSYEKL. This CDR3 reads CASSLQGSGNQPQHF. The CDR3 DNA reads TGCGCCAGCAGTCTACAGGGGAGCGGCAATCAGCCCCAGCATTTT.

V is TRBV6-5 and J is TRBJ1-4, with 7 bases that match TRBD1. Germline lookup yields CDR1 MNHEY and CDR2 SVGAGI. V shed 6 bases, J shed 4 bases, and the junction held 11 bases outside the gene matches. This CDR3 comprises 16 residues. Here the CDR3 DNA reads TGTGCCAGCAGCTACCTCTTCCGGGACAGTAATGAAAAACTGTTTTTT. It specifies CASSYLFRDSNEKLFF.

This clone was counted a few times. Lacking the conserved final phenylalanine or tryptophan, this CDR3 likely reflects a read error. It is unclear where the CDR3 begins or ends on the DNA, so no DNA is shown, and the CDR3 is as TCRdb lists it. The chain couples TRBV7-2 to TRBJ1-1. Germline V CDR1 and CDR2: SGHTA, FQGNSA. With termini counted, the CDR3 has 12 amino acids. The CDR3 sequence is CASSFPGLGPFI.

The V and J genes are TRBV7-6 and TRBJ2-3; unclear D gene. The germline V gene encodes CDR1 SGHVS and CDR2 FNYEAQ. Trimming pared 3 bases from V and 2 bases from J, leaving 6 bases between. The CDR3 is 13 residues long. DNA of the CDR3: TGTGCCAGCAGCTTTATACTCACAGATACGCAGTATTTT. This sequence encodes CASSFILTDTQYF.

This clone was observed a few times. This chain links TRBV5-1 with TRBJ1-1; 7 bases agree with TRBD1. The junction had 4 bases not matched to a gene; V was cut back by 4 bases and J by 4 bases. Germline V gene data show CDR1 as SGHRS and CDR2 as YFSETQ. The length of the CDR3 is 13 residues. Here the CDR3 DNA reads TGCGCCAGCAGCATACAGGGGAGCACTGAAGCTTTCTTT. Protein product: CASSIQGSTEAFF.

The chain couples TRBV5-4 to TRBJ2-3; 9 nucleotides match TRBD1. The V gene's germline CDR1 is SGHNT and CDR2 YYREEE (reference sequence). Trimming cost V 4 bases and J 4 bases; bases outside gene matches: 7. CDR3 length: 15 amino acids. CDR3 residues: CASSRQGVGADTQYF. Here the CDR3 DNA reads TGTGCCAGCAGCCGACAGGGGGTTGGGGCAGATACGCAGTATTTT.

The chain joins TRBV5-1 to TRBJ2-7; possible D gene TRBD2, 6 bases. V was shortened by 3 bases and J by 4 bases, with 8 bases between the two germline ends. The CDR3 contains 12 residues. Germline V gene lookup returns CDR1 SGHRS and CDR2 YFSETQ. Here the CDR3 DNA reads TGCGCCAGCAGCTACCGGGGGTACGAGCAGTACTTC. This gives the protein CASSYRGYEQYF.

The CDR3 region has the DNA TGTGCCAGCAGCGTCCTCGGTTCACCCCTCCACTTT. This encodes CASSVLGSPLHF. The chain uses TRBV6-6 and TRBJ1-6; D is undetermined. The ends were cut back, 6 bases at V and 9 bases at J, with 9 bases in the middle. This CDR3 has 12 amino acids. Germline-derived CDR1 and CDR2 are MNHNY and SVGAGI (reference sequence).

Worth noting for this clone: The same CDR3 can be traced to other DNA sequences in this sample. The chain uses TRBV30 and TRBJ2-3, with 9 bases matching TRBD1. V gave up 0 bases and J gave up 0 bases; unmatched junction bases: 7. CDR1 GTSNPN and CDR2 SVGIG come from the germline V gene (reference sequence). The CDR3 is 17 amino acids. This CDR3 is CAWSVWGGTGSTDTQYF. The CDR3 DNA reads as TGTGCCTGGAGTGTATGGGGGGGGACAGGGAGCACAGATACGCAGTATTTT.

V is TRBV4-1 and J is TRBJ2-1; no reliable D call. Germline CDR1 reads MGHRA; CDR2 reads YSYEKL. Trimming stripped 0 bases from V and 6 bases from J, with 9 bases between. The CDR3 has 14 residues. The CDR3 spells CASSQDQVLNEQFF. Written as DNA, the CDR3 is TGCGCCAGCAGCCAAGATCAGGTCCTCAATGAGCAGTTCTTC.